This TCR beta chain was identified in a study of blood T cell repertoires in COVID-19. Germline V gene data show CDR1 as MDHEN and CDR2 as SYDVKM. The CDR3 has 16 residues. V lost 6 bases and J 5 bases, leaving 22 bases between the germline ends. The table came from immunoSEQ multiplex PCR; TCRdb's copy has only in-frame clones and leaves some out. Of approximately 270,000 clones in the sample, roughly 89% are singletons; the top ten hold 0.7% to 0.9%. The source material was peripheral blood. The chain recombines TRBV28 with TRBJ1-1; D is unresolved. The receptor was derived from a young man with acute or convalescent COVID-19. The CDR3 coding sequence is TGTGCCAGCAGCTTGCCTGGGAGGGCGGCGGGGACTGAAGCTTTCTTT. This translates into CASSLPGRAAGTEAFF.